This T cell receptor beta chain came from a study of T cell repertoires in cytomegalovirus infection. Study-level information: CMV infection together with matching HLA type was indicated by public TCR beta signatures. Broader study findings: HLA-C-restricted CMV clonotypes gave the most frequent clonotype in two of eight donors. Summed frequency of public TCR beta families distinguished CMV carriers with the relevant HLA.

This clonotype was picked up a small number of times. Its antigen is still unknown. Trimming removed 5 bases from V and 4 bases from J, with 14 bases in between. This CDR3 region has 14 residues. From germline, CDR1 is MDHEN and CDR2 SYDVKM. MiXCR, run by TCRdb on the reads, gives a single entry per CDR3 protein. Here the sample spans over 100,000 distinct CDR3 sequences, 15% to 20% being singletons. Material: PBMCs. This TCR was sampled from a human donor in good health (CMV status not recorded). Some clones in this sample may be carry-over from other donors' samples. The chain employs TRBV28 and TRBJ1-2; D remains unclear. The CDR3, as DNA: TGTGCCAGCAGTCCCCGGCCCCGAGGCTATGGCTACACCTTC. Protein sequence: CASSPRPRGYGYTF.